This T cell receptor beta chain was captured by sequencing in a study of blood T cell repertoires in COVID-19. For the study at large: Nucleic acid was either cDNA or gDNA, and it came from T cells, B-cell-depleted T cells, or PBMCs.

TCRdb's table, derived via immunoSEQ multiplex PCR, lists solely in-frame clones and lacks some. Altogether around 310,000 clones are present, about 90% being singletons, with the ten largest covering over 9%. V shed 0 bases and J shed 4 bases, with 6 bases lying between them. This CDR3 region has 13 residues. Germline V gives CDR1 LNHNV, CDR2 YYDKDF (reference sequence). The genes are TRBV15 and TRBJ1-1, with D possibly being TRBD1 (5 bases). The TCR was taken from a woman under 40 who had recovered from COVID-19. The sequenced sample consisted of PBMCs or T cells enriched from blood (not recorded which). The CDR3 DNA sequence: TGTGCCACCAGCAGAGATCAGGGCACTGAAGCTTTCTTT. This codes for CATSRDQGTEAFF.